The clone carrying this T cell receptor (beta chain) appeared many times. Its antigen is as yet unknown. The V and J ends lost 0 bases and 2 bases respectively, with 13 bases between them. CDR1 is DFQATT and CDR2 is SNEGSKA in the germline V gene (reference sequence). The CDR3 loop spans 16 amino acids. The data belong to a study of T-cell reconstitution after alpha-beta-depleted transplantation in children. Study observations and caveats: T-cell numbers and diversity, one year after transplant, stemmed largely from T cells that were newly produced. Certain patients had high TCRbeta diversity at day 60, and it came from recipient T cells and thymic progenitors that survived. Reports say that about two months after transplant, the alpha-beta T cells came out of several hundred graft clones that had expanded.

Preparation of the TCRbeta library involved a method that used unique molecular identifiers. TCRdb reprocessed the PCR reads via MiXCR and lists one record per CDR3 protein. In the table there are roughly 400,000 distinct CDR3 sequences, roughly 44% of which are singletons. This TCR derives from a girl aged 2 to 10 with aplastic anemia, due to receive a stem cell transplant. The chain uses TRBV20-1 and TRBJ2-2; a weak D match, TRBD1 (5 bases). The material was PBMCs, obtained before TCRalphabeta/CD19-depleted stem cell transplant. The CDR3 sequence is CSARDGALPNTGELFF. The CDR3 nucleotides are TGCAGTGCTAGAGATGGGGCCCTTCCAAACACCGGGGAGCTGTTTTTT.